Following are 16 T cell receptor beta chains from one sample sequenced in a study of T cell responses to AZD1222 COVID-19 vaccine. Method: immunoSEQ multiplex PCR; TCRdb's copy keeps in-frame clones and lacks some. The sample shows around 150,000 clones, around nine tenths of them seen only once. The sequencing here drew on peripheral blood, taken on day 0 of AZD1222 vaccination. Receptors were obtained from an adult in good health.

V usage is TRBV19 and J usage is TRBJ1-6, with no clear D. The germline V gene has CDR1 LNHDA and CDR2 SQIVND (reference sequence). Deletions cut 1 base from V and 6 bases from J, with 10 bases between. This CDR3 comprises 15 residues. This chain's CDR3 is CASSIGTRLNSPLHF. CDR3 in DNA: TGTGCCAGTAGTATAGGGACTCGGCTTAATTCACCCCTCCACTTT.

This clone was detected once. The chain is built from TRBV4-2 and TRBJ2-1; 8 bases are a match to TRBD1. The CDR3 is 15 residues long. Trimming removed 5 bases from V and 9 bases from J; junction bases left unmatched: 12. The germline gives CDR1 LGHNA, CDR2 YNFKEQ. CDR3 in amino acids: CASSARDRSTIEQFF. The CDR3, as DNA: TGTGCCAGCAGCGCCCGGGACAGGTCGACAATTGAGCAGTTCTTC.

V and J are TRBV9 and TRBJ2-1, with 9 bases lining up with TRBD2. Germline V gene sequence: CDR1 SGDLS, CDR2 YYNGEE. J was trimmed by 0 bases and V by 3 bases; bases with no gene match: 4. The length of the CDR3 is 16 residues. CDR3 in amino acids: CASSAQGLASYNEQFF. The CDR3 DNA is TGTGCCAGCAGCGCCCAGGGACTAGCCTCCTACAATGAGCAGTTCTTC.

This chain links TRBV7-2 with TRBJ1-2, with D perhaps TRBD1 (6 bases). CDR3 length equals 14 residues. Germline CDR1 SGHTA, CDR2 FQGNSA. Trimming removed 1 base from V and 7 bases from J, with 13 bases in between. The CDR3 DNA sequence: TGTGCCAGCAGCTTAGGATTGGCAGGGGCTGGCTACACCTTC. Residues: CASSLGLAGAGYTF.

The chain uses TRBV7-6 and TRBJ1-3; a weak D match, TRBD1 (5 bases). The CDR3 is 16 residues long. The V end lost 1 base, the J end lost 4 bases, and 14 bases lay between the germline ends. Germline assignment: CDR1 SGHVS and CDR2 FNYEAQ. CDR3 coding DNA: TGTGCCAGCAGCTTAGGGGACGGGGGAGCCGGAAACACCATATATTTT. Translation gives CASSLGDGGAGNTIYF.

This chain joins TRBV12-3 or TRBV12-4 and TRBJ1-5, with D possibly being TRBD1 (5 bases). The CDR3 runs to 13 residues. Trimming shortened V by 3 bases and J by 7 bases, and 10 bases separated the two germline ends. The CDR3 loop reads CASSLGVEQPQHF. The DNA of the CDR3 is TGTGCCAGCAGTTTGGGGGTCGAGCAGCCCCAGCATTTT.

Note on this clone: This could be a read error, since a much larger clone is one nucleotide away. This chain's CDR3 is CASSLGGYEQYF. CDR3 in DNA: TGTGCCAGCAGTTTAGGGGGCTACGAGCAGTACTTC. This chain joins TRBV28 and TRBJ2-7; D is perhaps TRBD1 or TRBD2 (5 bases each). The CDR3 contains 12 residues. Germline V gene data show CDR1 as MDHEN and CDR2 as SYDVKM. V was cut by 2 bases and J by 3 bases, with 5 bases left in between.

As DNA, the CDR3 is TGCGCCAGCAGCCAAGGGGGCGGCGGACTCTATGGCTACACCTTC. Translating it yields CASSQGGGGLYGYTF. The chain carries TRBV4-3 and TRBJ1-2, with D perhaps matching TRBD1 (5 bases). The V end was cut by 1 base, the J end by 4 bases, with 13 bases between. This CDR3 region has 15 residues. The germline V gene has CDR1 LGHNA and CDR2 YSLEER.

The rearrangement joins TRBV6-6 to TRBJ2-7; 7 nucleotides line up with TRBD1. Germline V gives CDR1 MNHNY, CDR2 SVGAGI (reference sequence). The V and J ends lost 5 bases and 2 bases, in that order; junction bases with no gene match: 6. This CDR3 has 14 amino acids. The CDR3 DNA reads TGTGCCAGCAGTCAGGGACAGAACCCCTACGAGCAGTACTTC. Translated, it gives CASSQGQNPYEQYF.

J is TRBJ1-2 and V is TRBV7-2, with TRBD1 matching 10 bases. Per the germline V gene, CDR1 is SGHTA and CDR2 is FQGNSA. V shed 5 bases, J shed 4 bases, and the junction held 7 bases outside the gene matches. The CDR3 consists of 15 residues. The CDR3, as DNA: TGTGCCAGCAGCAGTTGGGACAGGGGAGTCTATGGCTACACCTTC. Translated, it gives CASSSWDRGVYGYTF.

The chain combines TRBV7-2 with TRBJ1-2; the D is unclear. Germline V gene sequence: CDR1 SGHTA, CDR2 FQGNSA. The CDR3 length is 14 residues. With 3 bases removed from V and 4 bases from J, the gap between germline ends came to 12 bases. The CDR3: CASSFEVFGYGYTF. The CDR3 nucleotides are TGTGCCAGCAGCTTTGAGGTTTTTGGCTATGGCTACACCTTC.

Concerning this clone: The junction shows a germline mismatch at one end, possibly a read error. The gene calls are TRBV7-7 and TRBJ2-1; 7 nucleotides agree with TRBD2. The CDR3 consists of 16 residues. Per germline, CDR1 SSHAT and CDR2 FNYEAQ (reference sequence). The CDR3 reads CASSSTLLGRGNEQFF. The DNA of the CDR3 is TGTGCTAGCAGCTCGACGTTGCTGGGGCGGGGGAATGAGCAGTTCTTC.

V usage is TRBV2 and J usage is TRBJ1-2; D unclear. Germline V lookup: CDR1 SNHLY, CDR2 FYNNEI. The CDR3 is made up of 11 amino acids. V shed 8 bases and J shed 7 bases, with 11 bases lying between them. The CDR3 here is CASGREAGYTF. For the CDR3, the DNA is TGTGCCAGCGGGAGGGAAGCTGGCTACACCTTC.

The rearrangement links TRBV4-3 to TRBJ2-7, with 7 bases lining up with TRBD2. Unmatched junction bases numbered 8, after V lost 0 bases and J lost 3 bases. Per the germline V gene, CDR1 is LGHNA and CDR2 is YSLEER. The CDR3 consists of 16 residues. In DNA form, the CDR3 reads TGCGCCAGCAGCCAAGAAGGCGGGAGTAGCAGCTACGAGCAGTACTTC. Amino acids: CASSQEGGSSSYEQYF.

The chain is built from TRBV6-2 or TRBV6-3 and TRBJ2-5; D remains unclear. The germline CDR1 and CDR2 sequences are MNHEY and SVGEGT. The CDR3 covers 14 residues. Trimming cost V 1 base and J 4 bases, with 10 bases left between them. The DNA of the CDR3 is TGTGCCAGCAGTTACTTACTTTTCGGAGAGACCCAGTACTTC. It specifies CASSYLLFGETQYF.

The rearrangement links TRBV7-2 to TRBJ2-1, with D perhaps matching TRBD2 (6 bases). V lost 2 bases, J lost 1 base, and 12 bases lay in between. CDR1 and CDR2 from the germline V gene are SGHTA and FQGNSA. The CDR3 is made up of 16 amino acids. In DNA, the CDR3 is TGTGCCAGCAGCTTAATTTACAGCGGGTCCTACAATGAGCAGTTCTTC. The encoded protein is CASSLIYSGSYNEQFF.